One T cell receptor beta chain is described in this entry. This entry is derived from a study of early stage breast cancer tumors. The wider study: Average read coverage per sample was approximately 10-fold.

Germline loops: CDR1 MNHEY, CDR2 SVGAGI. The CDR3 runs to 13 residues. Trimming removed 4 bases at V and 6 bases at J, with 13 bases between. Blood replicates held 0.5 ug DNA, tumor or normal breast about 1.5 ug, two each. TCRdb's copy holds only in-frame clones and misses some; the assay was immunoSEQ multiplex PCR. The data show about 50,000 clones, around 83% seen once. Sequenced sample: blood. This sequence was found in a person aged 50-59 years with breast cancer. The J gene is TRBJ2-7, the V gene TRBV6-5; D may match TRBD1 or TRBD2 (5 bases each). CDR3 DNA: TGTGCCAGCAGTTTCACCGGGACGCCCGAGCAGTACTTC. Protein product: CASSFTGTPEQYF.